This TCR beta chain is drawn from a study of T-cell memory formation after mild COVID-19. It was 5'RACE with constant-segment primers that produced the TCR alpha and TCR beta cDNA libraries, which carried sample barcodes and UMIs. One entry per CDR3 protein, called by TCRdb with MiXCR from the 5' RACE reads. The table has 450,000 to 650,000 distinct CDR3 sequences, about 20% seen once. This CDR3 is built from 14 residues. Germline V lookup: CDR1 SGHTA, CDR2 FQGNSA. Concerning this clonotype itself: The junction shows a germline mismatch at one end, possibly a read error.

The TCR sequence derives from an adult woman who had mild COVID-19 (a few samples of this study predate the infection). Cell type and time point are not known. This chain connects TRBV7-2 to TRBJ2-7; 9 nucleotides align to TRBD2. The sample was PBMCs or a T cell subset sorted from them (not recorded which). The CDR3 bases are TGTGCCAGCAGCCTAGCGGGGCCCTCGGGAGAGCAGTACTTC. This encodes CASSLAGPSGEQYF.